The 30 T cell receptor beta chains presented below share a single source sample, sequenced in a study of OX40 agonist ivuxolimab in advanced cancers. Measured with immunoSEQ multiplex PCR; TCRdb has only the in-frame clones, and not every one. This repertoire shows about 61,000 clones, approximately 86% found once; its top ten account for roughly 0.6%. Source: CD4+ or CD8+ T cells sorted from blood, taken in a trial of the OX40 agonist ivuxolimab. The source of these receptors is an adult with an advanced solid tumor such as melanoma, head and neck, liver or kidney cancer.

The chain has TRBV2 and TRBJ2-3, with 7 bases matching TRBD2. Germline V CDR1 and CDR2: SNHLY, FYNNEI. The CDR3 sequence is 17 residues long. The junction had 14 bases not matched to a gene; V was cut back by 8 bases and J by 0 bases. CDR3 protein: CASSRRGGGGSTDTQYF. CDR3 bases: TGTGCCAGCTCACGACGCGGGGGAGGTGGGAGCACAGATACGCAGTATTTT.

The V gene is TRBV4-3, the J gene TRBJ2-7; 10 bases fit TRBD2. The germline CDR1 and CDR2 sequences are LGHNA and YSLEER. The V segment lost 0 bases and the J segment 3 bases; nucleotides outside the gene matches: 8. The CDR3 is 17 amino acids. The CDR3 loop is CASSQDATSGLRYEQYF. Here the CDR3 DNA reads TGCGCCAGCAGCCAAGATGCGACTAGCGGGCTCCGCTACGAGCAGTACTTC.

This chain joins TRBV19 and TRBJ2-2, with 11 bases fitting TRBD2. The trim removed 6 bases at V and 6 bases at J, leaving 12 bases unmatched. Germline loops: CDR1 LNHDA, CDR2 SQIVND (reference sequence). The CDR3 runs 17 residues. The CDR3 loop is CASRGGASGRSAGELFF. CDR3 coding DNA: TGTGCCAGTAGAGGGGGGGCTAGCGGGAGGAGCGCCGGGGAGCTGTTTTTT.

This clone has a single count. The rearrangement uses TRBV18 and TRBJ2-1; 8 bases are a match to TRBD1. This CDR3 is 15 amino acids long. V lost 6 bases to trimming and J lost 2 bases; unmatched junction nucleotides: 6. Per germline, CDR1 KGHSH and CDR2 LQKENI. The CDR3 coding sequence is TGTGCCAGCTCCCGCGGACAGGGTGCCTACAATGAGCAGTTCTTC. Translation gives CASSRGQGAYNEQFF.

The chain couples TRBV6-5 to TRBJ2-5; the match to TRBD2 covers 8 bases. The CDR3 contains 15 residues. V trimming: 5 bases; J trimming: 5 bases; junction bases outside the gene matches: 10. Germline V gene sequence: CDR1 MNHEY, CDR2 SVGAGI. The CDR3 region is CASSNWRGVGETQYF. The CDR3 nucleotides read TGTGCCAGCAGTAATTGGCGGGGGGTCGGTGAGACCCAGTACTTC.

V gene TRBV5-8 combines with J gene TRBJ2-3, with 10 bases aligning to TRBD1. Germline values: CDR1 SGHTS, CDR2 YDEGEE. CDR3 length equals 15 residues. The J segment lost 3 bases and the V segment lost 3 bases, leaving 4 bases of the junction unmatched. The CDR3 here is CASSWGDRGTDTQYF. The DNA of the CDR3 is TGTGCCAGCAGCTGGGGGGACAGGGGAACAGATACGCAGTATTTT.

This chain connects TRBV6-6 to TRBJ1-1; D is possibly TRBD1 (6 bases). CDR1 and CDR2 from the germline V gene are MNHNY and SVGAGI (reference sequence). The length of the CDR3 is 14 residues. The germline V and J ends were trimmed by 3 bases and 3 bases, with 11 bases remaining between them. CDR3 residues: CASSYGGPDTEAFF. CDR3 bases: TGTGCCAGCAGTTATGGGGGGCCCGACACTGAAGCTTTCTTT.

The chain joins TRBV5-5 to TRBJ1-6; D is perhaps TRBD1 (6 bases). The CDR3 covers 14 residues. V was clipped by 2 bases and J by 8 bases, with 11 bases between them. Germline-derived CDR1 and CDR2 are SGHKS and YYEKEE (reference sequence). The CDR3 region is CASSFGQGYSPLHF. For the CDR3, the DNA is TGTGCCAGCAGCTTTGGCCAGGGGTATTCACCCCTCCACTTT.

This clone was seen only once. The rearrangement uses TRBV7-9 and TRBJ2-1; D possibly corresponds to TRBD1 (6 bases). There are 14 residues in the CDR3. Trimming removed 0 bases at V and 8 bases at J, with 11 bases between. CDR1 SEHNR and CDR2 FQNEAQ come from the germline V gene (reference sequence). The CDR3 DNA sequence: TGTGCCAGCAGCTTAGCCAGGGGTCGGGATGAGCAGTTCTTC. Protein product: CASSLARGRDEQFF.

The V gene is TRBV27, the J gene TRBJ1-4, with a tentative D call TRBD1 (5 bases). Trimming shortened V by 2 bases and J by 5 bases, and 9 bases separated the two germline ends. The length of the CDR3 is 14 residues. The germline gives CDR1 MNHEY, CDR2 SMNVEV (reference sequence). CDR3 loop: CASSLGWGNEKLFF. CDR3 in DNA: TGTGCCAGCAGTTTAGGGTGGGGGAATGAAAAACTGTTTTTT.

This chain uses TRBV29-1 with TRBJ2-7, with 15 positions matching TRBD2. J lost 7 bases, V lost 6 bases, and 10 bases had no gene match. The CDR3 is 15 residues long. From germline, CDR1 is SQVTM and CDR2 ANQGSEA. The DNA of the CDR3 is TGCAGCGTCGGTGGGACTAGCGGGAGGCCGGGAGAGCAGTACTTC. Protein: CSVGGTSGRPGEQYF.

The chain joins TRBV5-1 to TRBJ2-5; maybe TRBD2 (6 bases). V was trimmed by 3 bases and J by 5 bases, leaving 11 bases between them. CDR3 length: 13 amino acids. CDR1 is SGHRS and CDR2 is YFSETQ in the germline V gene. In nucleotides, the CDR3 is TGCGCCAGCAGCTCAACTAGCCGGGAGACCCAGTACTTC. Translating it yields CASSSTSRETQYF.

The chain combines TRBV7-3 with TRBJ1-1, with a tentative D call TRBD1 (6 bases). This CDR3 comprises 14 residues. V gave up 4 bases and J gave up 3 bases, with 12 bases separating them. Germline V lookup: CDR1 SGHTA, CDR2 FQGTGA. DNA of the CDR3: TGTGCCAGCAGCTCCCAGGGGAGCGACACTGAAGCTTTCTTT. Amino acid sequence: CASSSQGSDTEAFF.

This chain connects TRBV9 to TRBJ2-1, with 7 bases lining up with TRBD2. V gave up 4 bases and J gave up 4 bases; unmatched junction bases: 8. Germline V gene data show CDR1 as SGDLS and CDR2 as YYNGEE. The CDR3 sequence is 15 residues long. Here the CDR3 DNA reads TGTGCCAGCAGCCTTAGCGGGTCGAATTACAATGAGCAGTTCTTC. Protein sequence: CASSLSGSNYNEQFF.

The V call is TRBV5-1, the J call TRBJ1-1, with 9 positions matching TRBD1. CDR1 and CDR2 from the germline V gene are SGHRS and YFSETQ. V shed 3 bases and J 11 bases; nucleotides not matched to a gene: 11. The length of the CDR3 is 14 residues. The CDR3 coding sequence is TGCGCCAGCAGCTCGACAGGGGGGAGCGGGGTGGCTTTCTTT. This gives the protein CASSSTGGSGVAFF.

The chain has TRBV7-9 and TRBJ2-5; unclear D gene. CDR3 length equals 15 residues. V lost 2 bases to trimming and J lost 2 bases, with 12 bases between them. Germline V gene data show CDR1 as SEHNR and CDR2 as FQNEAQ (reference sequence). CDR3 sequence: CASSLQRVFQETQYF. The CDR3 DNA is TGTGCCAGCAGCTTACAAAGGGTATTTCAAGAGACCCAGTACTTC.

The rearrangement joins TRBV7-3 to TRBJ1-1; TRBD1 is a possible D gene (6 bases). The CDR3 is 14 residues long. Trimming shortened V by 5 bases and J by 4 bases, and 14 bases separated the two germline ends. In germline, CDR1 is SGHTA, CDR2 FQGTGA. CDR3 protein: CASSPNDRITEAFF. In DNA, the CDR3 is TGTGCCAGCAGCCCCAACGACAGGATCACTGAAGCTTTCTTT.

In this sample, this clone turned up once. The CDR3 protein is CASSVGAGSHQPQHF. The CDR3 coding sequence is TGTGCCAGCAGTGTAGGGGCGGGATCCCATCAGCCCCAGCATTTT. The V and J genes are TRBV6-5 and TRBJ1-5; weak D call: TRBD1 (5 bases). This CDR3 region has 15 residues. Germline V lookup: CDR1 MNHEY, CDR2 SVGAGI. With 5 bases removed from V and 5 bases from J, the gap between germline ends came to 16 bases.

The rearrangement joins TRBV5-1 to TRBJ2-3; D call uncertain. The V and J ends lost 2 bases and 2 bases respectively, with 6 bases between them. Germline-derived CDR1 and CDR2 are SGHRS and YFSETQ. There are 13 residues in the CDR3. CDR3 in DNA: TGCGCCAGCAGCTTCGATGTCACAGATACGCAGTATTTT. Translated: CASSFDVTDTQYF.

Note on this clone: This same CDR3 is encoded by further DNA sequences in the sample. The chain recombines TRBV18 with TRBJ2-1; TRBD2 matches at 7 bases. The junction had 2 bases not matched to a gene; V was cut back by 0 bases and J by 0 bases. Germline CDR1 KGHSH, CDR2 LQKENI. The CDR3 runs to 16 residues. The chain's CDR3 is CASSPPGGSSYNEQFF. CDR3 nucleotides: TGTGCCAGCTCACCACCAGGCGGGAGCTCCTACAATGAGCAGTTCTTC.

This sequence joins TRBV7-2 and TRBJ2-5; the D gene is possibly TRBD2 (5 bases). The J call may be mistaken, given a closer DNA end match to TRBJ2-7. Germline V CDR1 and CDR2: SGHTA, FQGNSA. The CDR3 consists of 15 residues. The DNA for the CDR3 is TGTGCCAGCAGCTTAGGTTCGGGGAATCCCTACGAGCAGTACTTC. Translating it yields CASSLGSGNPYEQYF.

This clone turned up a few times. The CDR3 bases are TGCGCCAGCAGCTTGGTAACGGGAGGGCCGGATACGCAGTATTTT. Its translation: CASSLVTGGPDTQYF. The rearrangement joins TRBV5-1 to TRBJ2-3, with 8 bases identical to TRBD2. This CDR3 comprises 15 residues. J gave up 6 bases and V 0 bases, and 6 bases lay outside the gene matches. Per the germline V gene, CDR1 is SGHRS and CDR2 is YFSETQ.

V and J are TRBV5-1 and TRBJ2-3, with D possibly TRBD1 on 5 matching bases. V was pared by 0 bases and J by 3 bases, with 11 bases between. The CDR3 length is 15 residues. The germline gives CDR1 SGHRS, CDR2 YFSETQ. DNA of the CDR3: TGCGCCAGCAGCTTGGCAGGGAAGGGTACAGATACGCAGTATTTT. This codes for CASSLAGKGTDTQYF.

In DNA, the CDR3 is TGTGCCAGCAGTTCTCCGCGGGGCGGGGAGCTGTTTTTT. It yields the protein CASSSPRGGELFF. V and J are TRBV28 and TRBJ2-2; the D gene is possibly TRBD2 (6 bases). Germline CDR1 is MDHEN and CDR2 is SYDVKM. The CDR3 is made up of 13 amino acids. Deletions cut 4 bases from V and 7 bases from J, with 10 bases between.

The V and J genes are TRBV5-1 and TRBJ2-3; 12 nucleotides agree with TRBD2. The length of the CDR3 is 16 residues. Germline CDR1 is SGHRS and CDR2 is YFSETQ. V shed 4 bases, J shed 6 bases, and the junction held 9 bases outside the gene matches. The CDR3 region has the DNA TGCGCCAGCAGCCGATCTAGCGGGGGGGCAGTTGATACGCAGTATTTT. It specifies CASSRSSGGAVDTQYF.

About this clone: Within the sample, other DNA sequences also encode this same CDR3. This chain connects TRBV7-2 to TRBJ2-5, with 8 bases matching TRBD2. Germline loops: CDR1 SGHTA, CDR2 FQGNSA. This CDR3 contains 15 residues. Trimming took 2 bases from V and 5 from J; bases not matched to a gene: 7. The CDR3 reads CASSLRSGGGETQYF. CDR3 nucleotide sequence: TGTGCCAGCAGCTTAAGGAGCGGGGGAGGGGAGACCCAGTACTTC.

V is TRBV28 and J is TRBJ2-3; 10 positions agree with TRBD2. Trimming cost V 9 bases and J 0 bases; bases outside gene matches: 3. Germline V gene lookup returns CDR1 MDHEN and CDR2 SYDVKM. The CDR3 consists of 14 residues. The CDR3 sequence: CASTLAGSTDTQYF. The CDR3 DNA reads TGTGCCAGTACACTAGCGGGAAGCACAGATACGCAGTATTTT.

V and J are TRBV29-1 and TRBJ2-1, with TRBD2 as a possible D gene (7 bases). The germline V gene encodes CDR1 SQVTM and CDR2 ANQGSEA. The CDR3 is 13 residues long. The ends were cut back, 5 bases at V and 2 bases at J, with 10 bases in the middle. CDR3 sequence (DNA): TGCAGCGTTAGGGGGGGGGCCTACAATGAGCAGTTCTTC. Amino acids: CSVRGGAYNEQFF.

CDR3 DNA sequence: TGTGCCAGTAGTCCGCCGTCAACTAATGAAAAACTGTTTTTT. It encodes CASSPPSTNEKLFF. The gene calls are TRBV19 and TRBJ1-4; no clear D. The CDR3 contains 14 residues. With 5 bases removed from V and 0 bases from J, the gap between germline ends came to 7 bases. CDR1 is LNHDA, CDR2 SQIVND, per germline (reference sequence). Together with reference TRBV19 and TRBJ1-4, the CDR3 gives the full variable domain: DGGITQSPKYLFRKEGQNVTLSCEQNLNHDAMYWYRQDPGQGLRLIYYSQIVNDFQKGDIAEGYSVSREKKESFPLTVTSAQKNPTAFYLCASSPPSTNEKLFFGSGTQLSVL.

The chain combines TRBV5-1 with TRBJ2-7; 7 bases match TRBD1. CDR3 size: 13 residues. With V trimmed by 4 bases and J by 2 bases, 3 bases remained unmatched. CDR1 and CDR2 from the germline V gene are SGHRS and YFSETQ. The DNA for the CDR3 is TGCGCCAGCAGCCCGACAGGGACCTACGAGCAGTACTTC. Encoded protein: CASSPTGTYEQYF. Looking up the rest from reference TRBV5-1 and TRBJ2-7 gives the full variable domain: KAGVTQTPRYLIKTRGQQVTLSCSPISGHRSVSWYQQTPGQGLQFLFEYFSETQRNKGNFPGRFSGRQFSNSRSEMNVSTLELGDSALYLCASSPTGTYEQYFGPGTRLTVT.